The entry that follows covers one TCR beta chain sequence. Antigen specificity is unknown. Per germline, CDR1 LGHDT and CDR2 YNNKEL (reference sequence). This CDR3 region has 12 residues. The ends were cut back, 1 base at V and 14 bases at J, with 12 bases in the middle. This entry comes from a study of T cell responses to AZD1222 COVID-19 vaccine. Study conclusions and caveats: Baseline testing showed seropositivity in only a handful of AZD1222 recipients. Repertoires were sampled only after the peak T cell response. It should be noted that donors were predominantly white British and more often female, and clonal diversity was possibly underestimated.

Samples with a second dose at about 4 or about 12 weeks were pooled together. Some clones are missing from TCRdb's copy, which holds only in-frame ones; the method was immunoSEQ multiplex PCR. The repertoire holds 150,000 or so clones, with 85% to 95% as singletons. Specimen: peripheral blood, collected 28 days after the second AZD1222 dose. This TCR derives from an adult who received the AZD1222 COVID-19 vaccine. The V call is TRBV3-1 (or the pseudogene TRBV3-2), the J call TRBJ2-1, with D maybe TRBD2 (6 bases). The CDR3 is CASSQGAGPEFF. The DNA for the CDR3 is TGTGCCAGCAGCCAAGGGGCGGGGCCTGAGTTCTTC.